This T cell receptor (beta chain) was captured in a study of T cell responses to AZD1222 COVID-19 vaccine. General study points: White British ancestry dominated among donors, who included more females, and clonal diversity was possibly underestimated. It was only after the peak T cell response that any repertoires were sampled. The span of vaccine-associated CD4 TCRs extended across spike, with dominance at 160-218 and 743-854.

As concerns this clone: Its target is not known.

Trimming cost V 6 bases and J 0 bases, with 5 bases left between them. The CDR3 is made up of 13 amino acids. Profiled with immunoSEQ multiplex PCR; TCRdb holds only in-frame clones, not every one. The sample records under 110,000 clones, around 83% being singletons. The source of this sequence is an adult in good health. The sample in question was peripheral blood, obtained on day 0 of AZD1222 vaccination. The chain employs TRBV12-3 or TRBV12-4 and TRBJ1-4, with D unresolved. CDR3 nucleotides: TGTGCCAGCAGCGGATCAACTAATGAAAAACTGTTTTTT. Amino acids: CASSGSTNEKLFF.